This TCR beta chain was sequenced during a study of regulatory T cells in long-lasting Graves disease. Study-level background: Over 5 years of antithyroid drugs plus positive TSH receptor antibodies defined persistent Graves' disease.

This clonotype has a handful of counts. Sample time point: persistent/refractory GD, antithyroid drugs over 5 years with positive TRAb. PBMCs were the source of the RNA used for TCR sequencing. An endocrinology department in Xi'an, China, recruited the patients. The CDR3 consists of 15 residues. J lost 1 base, V lost 2 bases, and 4 bases had no gene match. The germline gives CDR1 LGHNA, CDR2 YNFKEQ. Library construction for TCR beta used iRepertoire HTBI primers and Arm-PCR of CDR3 regions. As handled by the study authors: The identification of approximately 62 TRBV and 14 TRBJ segments was made across samples. From the multiplex PCR reads, TCRdb called clonotypes with MiXCR, one entry per CDR3 protein. The V and J calls follow TCRdb's processing rather than the paper's. The data show fewer than 550,000 distinct CDR3 sequences, 20% to 25% seen once.

The receptor was derived from a female donor with Graves disease. The sample in question was peripheral blood mononuclear cells (PBMCs), obtained when the disease was refractory, from a patient treated with antithyroid drugs. The chain joins TRBV4-2 to TRBJ2-5; 7 bases map to TRBD2. The DNA of the CDR3 is TGTGCCAGCAGCCAAATTTCTAGCGGCCAAGAGACCCAGTACTTC. It translates to CASSQISSGQETQYF.